The T cell receptor (beta chain) under discussion was sequenced for a study of T cells after yellow fever vaccination. About the study: Preparation of fractions with low cell numbers was performed using SMART-Seq v4 Ultra Low Input.

Whole-study findings and limits: Most clones from primary vaccination were detected again post-booster (about 95% CD4, roughly 85% CD8). Researchers noted that a small share of clonotypes showed up in both CD4 and CD8 compartments.

Relative to its sample, this clonotype is medium-sized. One entry per CDR3 protein, called by TCRdb with MiXCR from the 5' RACE reads. The repertoire holds tens of thousands of distinct CDR3 sequences, with less than 3.5% as singletons. The CDR3 length is 12 residues. Sequences were derived from PBMCs, either bulk or a sorted T-cell subset (CD4+, CD8+, memory, or dextramer-sorted; not recorded which), sampled 35 to 50 days after the first yellow fever vaccination. The clonotype was recovered from a man younger than 35 who received the YFV17D yellow fever vaccine. V and J are TRBV21-1 and TRBJ1-4. TRBV21-1 is a documented pseudogene. The CDR3 reads CASSKWQEKLFF. For the CDR3, the DNA is TGTGCCAGCAGCAAATGGCAAGAAAAACTGTTTTTT.